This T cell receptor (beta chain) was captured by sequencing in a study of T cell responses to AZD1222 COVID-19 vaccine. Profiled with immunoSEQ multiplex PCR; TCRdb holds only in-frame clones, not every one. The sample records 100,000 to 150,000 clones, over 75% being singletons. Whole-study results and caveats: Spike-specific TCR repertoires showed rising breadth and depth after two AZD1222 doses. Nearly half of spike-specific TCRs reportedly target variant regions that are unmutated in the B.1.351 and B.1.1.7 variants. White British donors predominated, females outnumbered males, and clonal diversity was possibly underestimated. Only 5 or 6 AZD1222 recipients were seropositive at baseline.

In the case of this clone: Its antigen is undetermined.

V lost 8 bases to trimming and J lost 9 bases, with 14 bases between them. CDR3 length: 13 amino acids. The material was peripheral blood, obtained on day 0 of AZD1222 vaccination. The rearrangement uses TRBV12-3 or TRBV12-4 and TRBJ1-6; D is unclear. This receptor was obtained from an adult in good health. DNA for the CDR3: TGTGCCAGCGCCCCGAGACCGGGTTCACCCCTCCACTTT. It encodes CASAPRPGSPLHF.